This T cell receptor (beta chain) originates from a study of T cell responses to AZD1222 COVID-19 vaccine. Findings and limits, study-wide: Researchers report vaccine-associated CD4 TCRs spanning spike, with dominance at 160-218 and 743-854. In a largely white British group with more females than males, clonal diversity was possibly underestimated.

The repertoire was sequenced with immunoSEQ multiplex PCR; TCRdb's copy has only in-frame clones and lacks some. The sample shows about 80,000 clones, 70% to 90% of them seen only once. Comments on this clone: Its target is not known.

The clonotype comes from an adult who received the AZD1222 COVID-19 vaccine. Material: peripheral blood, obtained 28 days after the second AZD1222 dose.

CDR3 nucleotide sequence: TGTGCCAGTAGCGCCTCATCTCGGGGGTCACCCCTCCACTTT. Translated: CASSASSRGSPLHF. The V gene is TRBV19, the J gene TRBJ1-6; D possibly corresponds to TRBD1 (5 bases). Germline lookup yields CDR1 LNHDA and CDR2 SQIVND (reference sequence). Trimming took off 6 bases at V and 10 bases at J, with 16 bases between the two ends. CDR3 length: 14 residues.